Listed below are T cell receptor beta chains from one sample, sequenced in a study of cytomegalovirus exposure and HLA in healthy donors. This table comes from immunoSEQ multiplex PCR, and its TCRdb copy is limited to in-frame clones, with some not included. The sample contains 70,000 to 75,000 clones, approximately 94% of which appear only once. The sequencing sample was made of PBMCs. The receptors here all came from a woman under 30 in good health and CMV-seronegative. The CDR3 runs from the conserved cysteine through the conserved F or W. The D gene is left open where the match is weak. A clone size is listed for some rows: how often the clone was seen (once, few, many), or a class if it is expanded.

D: -
J: TRBJ2-5
size: -
V: TRBV7-6
DNA: TGTGCCAGCAGCTTAGGACAGTACCAAGAGACCCAGTACTTC
CDR3: CASSLGQYQETQYF

D: TRBD1
J: TRBJ1-5
size: few
V: TRBV2
DNA: TGTGCCAGCAGCAACAGGGGGCTATATGGCAATCAGCCCCAGCATTTT
CDR3: CASSNRGLYGNQPQHF

D: -
J: TRBJ1-1
size: -
V: TRBV7-9
DNA: TGTGCCAGCAGCCTATCCCAGACAGGGAACACTGAAGCTTTCTTT
CDR3: CASSLSQTGNTEAFF

D: TRBD1
J: TRBJ2-7
size: once
V: TRBV4-3
DNA: TGCGCCAGCAGCTCTCGACAGGGCTCCTACGAGCAGTACTTC
CDR3: CASSSRQGSYEQYF

D: TRBD1
J: TRBJ2-1
size: once
V: TRBV2
DNA: TGTGCCAGCAGTGAAAGCCAGGACAGGGTCCCGGCCTACAATGAGCAGTTCTTC
CDR3: CASSESQDRVPAYNEQFF

D: -
J: TRBJ2-7
size: -
V: TRBV5-1
DNA: TGCGCCAGCAGCTCCCTGGAGATCTACGAGCAGTACTTC
CDR3: CASSSLEIYEQYF

D: TRBD2
J: TRBJ2-3
size: -
V: TRBV6-1
DNA: TGTGCCAGCAGGCTACTAGCGGGGGGAACAGATACGCAGTATTTT
CDR3: CASRLLAGGTDTQYF

D: -
J: TRBJ2-7
size: -
V: TRBV27
DNA: TGTGCCAGCAGTCCACAGGACTCCTACGAGCAGTACTTC
CDR3: CASSPQDSYEQYF

D: -
J: TRBJ2-2
size: -
V: TRBV7-8
DNA: TGTGCCACCCGAGTCCTTGCTTTCGGGTCGAACACCGGGGAGCTGTTTTTT
CDR3: CATRVLAFGSNTGELFF

D: -
J: TRBJ1-2
size: -
V: TRBV7-3
DNA: TGTGCCAGCAGCCCCGGGCACAGGGACTATGGCTACACCTTC
CDR3: CASSPGHRDYGYTF

D: TRBD2
J: TRBJ2-7
size: -
V: TRBV19
DNA: TGTGCCAGTAGTATTGTAGCTAGCGGGAGTGTCCCAAGAGAGCAGTACTTC
CDR3: CASSIVASGSVPREQYF

D: TRBD1
J: TRBJ2-6
size: -
V: TRBV19
DNA: TGTGCCAGTAATGGGGGACAGGGGAACGCTGGGGCCAACGTCCTGACTTTC
CDR3: CASNGGQGNAGANVLTF

D: TRBD1
J: TRBJ2-1
size: once
V: TRBV6-1
DNA: TGTGCCAGCAGACCCCCCGGGACAGGGTTGTTCTTC
CDR3: CASRPPGTGLFF

D: -
J: TRBJ1-6
size: -
V: TRBV5-6
DNA: TGTGCCAGCAGCCCACGGGAGGGCTCCTATAATTCACCCCTCCACTTT
CDR3: CASSPREGSYNSPLHF

D: -
J: TRBJ2-3
size: -
V: TRBV7-6
DNA: TGTGCCAGCAGCTTAGGGGCCTTCTTCACAGATACGCAGTATTTT
CDR3: CASSLGAFFTDTQYF

D: TRBD1
J: TRBJ1-2
size: -
V: TRBV6-5
DNA: TGTGCCAGCAGTTGGGGACAGGGGGATGGCTACACCTTC
CDR3: CASSWGQGDGYTF

D: -
J: TRBJ2-5
size: -
V: TRBV6-5
DNA: TGTGCCAGCAGCCTCGGGGGTGGGGGAAAAGAGACCCAGTACTTC
CDR3: CASSLGGGGKETQYF

D: -
J: TRBJ1-4
size: -
V: TRBV4-3
DNA: TGCGCCAGCAGCCAACAAGGGGGTTTTGGTGAAAAACTGTTTTTT
CDR3: CASSQQGGFGEKLFF

D: -
J: TRBJ1-4
size: once
V: TRBV27
DNA: TGTGCCAGCGGGCCCTACGGGACAAATGAAAAACTGTTTTTT
CDR3: CASGPYGTNEKLFF

D: -
J: TRBJ2-3
size: -
V: TRBV5-6
DNA: TGTGCCAGCCTCCGGCAGGGGAGCACAGATACGCAGTATTTT
CDR3: CASLRQGSTDTQYF

D: TRBD2
J: TRBJ2-2
size: once
V: TRBV5-1
DNA: TGCGCCAGCAGCTCGACAGCGGGGGGGGGCACCGGGGAGCTGTTTTTT
CDR3: CASSSTAGGGTGELFF

D: -
J: TRBJ1-6
size: -
V: TRBV29-1
DNA: TGCAGCCCCGACAGTTCCTATAATTCACCCCTCCACTTT
CDR3: CSPDSSYNSPLHF

D: -
J: TRBJ1-1
size: -
V: TRBV5-6
DNA: TGTGCCAGCAGCTTGGTGGCGAGGCCAAACACTGAAGCTTTCTTT
CDR3: CASSLVARPNTEAFF

D: TRBD1
J: TRBJ2-1
size: -
V: TRBV6-1
DNA: TGTGCCAGCAGCCCACGACAGGGCTACAATGAGCAGTTCTTC
CDR3: CASSPRQGYNEQFF

D: -
J: TRBJ1-1
size: -
V: TRBV4-1
DNA: TGCGCCAGCAGCCAAGTTCCCGCCAGGGTCACTGAAGCTTTCTTT
CDR3: CASSQVPARVTEAFF

D: TRBD2
J: TRBJ2-5
size: -
V: TRBV7-9
DNA: TGTGCCAGCAGTCATACAACTTGCGGGGGGGGGCCGAGAGAGACCCAGTACTTC
CDR3: CASSHTTCGGGPRETQYF

D: -
J: TRBJ1-1
size: -
V: TRBV11-2
DNA: TGTGCCAGCAGCTTAGGAGGACTCTGGGAGGACACTGAAGCTTTCTTT
CDR3: CASSLGGLWEDTEAFF

D: TRBD2
J: TRBJ2-5
size: once
V: TRBV7-9
DNA: TGTGCCAGCAGCACGGGGACTAGCGGGACCCGTCAAGAGACCCAGTACTTC
CDR3: CASSTGTSGTRQETQYF

D: -
J: TRBJ2-3
size: -
V: TRBV7-3
DNA: TGTGCCAGCAGCTTAGGGCACAGCACAGATACGCAGTATTTT
CDR3: CASSLGHSTDTQYF

D: TRBD1
J: TRBJ1-1
size: -
V: TRBV6-1
DNA: TGTGCCAGCAGTGAAGCCGGACAGGGAGTGAACACTGAAGCTTTCTTT
CDR3: CASSEAGQGVNTEAFF

D: -
J: TRBJ1-4
size: -
V: TRBV7-2
DNA: TGTGCCAGCAGCTTATCCAGGGTTAGTGAAAAACTGTTTTTT
CDR3: CASSLSRVSEKLFF

D: TRBD2
J: TRBJ2-7
size: -
V: TRBV7-8
DNA: TGTGCCAGCAGCCCCCGCAGCGGGGTTGAAGAGCAGTACTTC
CDR3: CASSPRSGVEEQYF

D: -
J: TRBJ1-5
size: -
V: TRBV28
DNA: TGTGCCACCCAGGACGCCGGGGGCAATCAGCCCCAGCATTTT
CDR3: CATQDAGGNQPQHF

D: TRBD1
J: TRBJ2-7
size: -
V: TRBV2
DNA: TGTGCCAGCAGTTGGACAGGAACCGAGCAGTACTTC
CDR3: CASSWTGTEQYF

D: TRBD2
J: TRBJ2-7
size: few
V: TRBV7-2
DNA: TGTGCCAGCAGCTCGACTAGCGCACTCCAGCAGTACTTC
CDR3: CASSSTSALQQYF

D: -
J: TRBJ2-1
size: -
V: TRBV5-1
DNA: TGCGCCAGCAGCTCAGAACCGGGACACTTTAGCTCCTACAATGAGCAGTTCTTC
CDR3: CASSSEPGHFSSYNEQFF

D: TRBD1
J: TRBJ2-3
size: -
V: TRBV6-4
DNA: TGTGCCAGCAGCGCCGGGACAGGGTCCACAGATACGCAGTATTTT
CDR3: CASSAGTGSTDTQYF

D: TRBD1
J: TRBJ1-4
size: -
V: TRBV5-1
DNA: TGCGCCAGCAGCTCAGACAGGGAGGAAGAAAAACTGTTTTTT
CDR3: CASSSDREEEKLFF